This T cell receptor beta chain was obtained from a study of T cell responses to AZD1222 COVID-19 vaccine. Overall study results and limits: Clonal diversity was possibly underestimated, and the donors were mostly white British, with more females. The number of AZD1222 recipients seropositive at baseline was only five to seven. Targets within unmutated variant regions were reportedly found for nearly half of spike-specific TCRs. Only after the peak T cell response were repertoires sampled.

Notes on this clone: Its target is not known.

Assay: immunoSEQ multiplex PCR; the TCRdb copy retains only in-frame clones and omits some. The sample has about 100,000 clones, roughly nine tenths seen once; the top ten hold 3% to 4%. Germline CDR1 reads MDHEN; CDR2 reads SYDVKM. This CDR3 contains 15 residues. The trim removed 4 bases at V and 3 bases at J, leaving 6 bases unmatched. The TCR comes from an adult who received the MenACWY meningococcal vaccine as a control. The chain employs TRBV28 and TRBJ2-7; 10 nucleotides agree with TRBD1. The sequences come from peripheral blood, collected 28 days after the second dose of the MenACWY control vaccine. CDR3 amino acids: CASSSGQGLFYEQYF. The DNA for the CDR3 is TGTGCCAGCAGTTCGGGACAGGGGCTCTTCTACGAGCAGTACTTC.